This is a list of T cell receptor beta chains from one sample in a study of early T cells in non-severe SARS-CoV-2 infection. TCRdb redid the calling of the 5' RACE reads with MiXCR, one entry per CDR3 protein. The sample records tens of thousands of distinct CDR3 sequences, less than 15% being singletons. Sequencing input: whole blood. The receptors originated from an adult who was a healthcare worker with PCR-confirmed SARS-CoV-2 infection or an uninfected control (not recorded which). Both conserved end residues are part of each CDR3.

v_gene: TRBV29-1
j_gene: TRBJ2-5
CDR3aa: CSVELGASETQYF

v_gene: TRBV6-1
j_gene: TRBJ1-3
CDR3aa: CASTAKESGGNTIYF

v_gene: TRBV10-2
j_gene: TRBJ2-5
CDR3aa: CASSESGGPRETQYF

v_gene: TRBV7-2
j_gene: TRBJ2-3
CDR3aa: CASRHDTDTQYF

v_gene: TRBV29-1
j_gene: TRBJ2-3
CDR3aa: CSCGGFRTDTQYF

v_gene: TRBV20-1
j_gene: TRBJ2-3
CDR3aa: CSARDLGGPTDTQYF

v_gene: TRBV6-1
j_gene: TRBJ2-7
CDR3aa: CATARWEAGGEQYF

v_gene: TRBV10-1
j_gene: TRBJ2-3
CDR3aa: CASSDRDRGRIDTQYF

v_gene: TRBV7-9
j_gene: TRBJ2-1
CDR3aa: CASSSTGLAAYNEQFF

v_gene: TRBV11-2
j_gene: TRBJ2-5
CDR3aa: CASSPTSGVKYF

v_gene: TRBV11-3
j_gene: TRBJ2-1
CDR3aa: CASSPLDTNARFF

v_gene: TRBV20-1
j_gene: TRBJ2-1
CDR3aa: CSAPLPSSRNEQFF

v_gene: TRBV29-1
j_gene: TRBJ1-1
CDR3aa: CSAAKYGSDTEAFF

v_gene: TRBV11-2
j_gene: TRBJ1-2
CDR3aa: CASSLSPVGRTGYTF

v_gene: TRBV4-2
j_gene: TRBJ2-7
CDR3aa: CASSVYSGGTYEQYF

v_gene: TRBV7-9
j_gene: TRBJ2-3
CDR3aa: CASALGGEDTQYF

v_gene: TRBV7-8
j_gene: TRBJ2-1
CDR3aa: CASSSGLAGSSSYNEQFF

v_gene: TRBV9
j_gene: TRBJ1-3
CDR3aa: CASSVQSEGVTIYF

v_gene: TRBV19
j_gene: TRBJ2-7
CDR3aa: CASGWGQGGEQYF

v_gene: TRBV10-2
j_gene: TRBJ2-7
CDR3aa: CATGTMYF

v_gene: TRBV19
j_gene: TRBJ2-2
CDR3aa: CASHLGGAGELFF

v_gene: TRBV30
j_gene: TRBJ1-1
CDR3aa: CAWSVIGNNEAFF

v_gene: TRBV6-1
j_gene: TRBJ1-6
CDR3aa: CASSDRTGGGNSPLHF

v_gene: TRBV19
j_gene: TRBJ2-1
CDR3aa: CASSNGGTYNEQFF

v_gene: TRBV15
j_gene: TRBJ2-4
CDR3aa: CATSGGLAGERIQYF

v_gene: TRBV29-1
j_gene: TRBJ2-7
CDR3aa: CSVLEPGHSSYEQYF

v_gene: TRBV7-9
j_gene: TRBJ1-1
CDR3aa: CASSTDPGRLSNTEAFF

v_gene: TRBV29-1
j_gene: TRBJ2-6
CDR3aa: CSVERIKGANVLTF

v_gene: TRBV7-2
j_gene: TRBJ2-1
CDR3aa: CASSLSTHEQFF

v_gene: TRBV12-3/TRBV12-4
j_gene: TRBJ2-5
CDR3aa: CASSLGDRGAETQYF

v_gene: TRBV27
j_gene: TRBJ2-7
CDR3aa: CASSLSSPGWEAYEQYF

v_gene: TRBV7-9
j_gene: TRBJ2-5
CDR3aa: CASGQVETQYF

v_gene: TRBV7-2
j_gene: TRBJ2-1
CDR3aa: CASSLAVVGQWEQFF

v_gene: TRBV3-1
j_gene: TRBJ1-2
CDR3aa: CASWTPPGTGGSGYTF

v_gene: TRBV21-1
j_gene: TRBJ2-3
CDR3aa: CASSKLACRGADTQYF

v_gene: TRBV6-6
j_gene: TRBJ2-1
CDR3aa: CASNTGGSYNEQFF

v_gene: TRBV7-8
j_gene: TRBJ2-7
CDR3aa: CASSASPGQGAVWQYF

v_gene: TRBV24-1
j_gene: TRBJ2-7
CDR3aa: CATSDPGTGWYEQYF

v_gene: TRBV7-9
j_gene: TRBJ2-3
CDR3aa: CASSFSRSTDTQYF

v_gene: TRBV5-5
j_gene: TRBJ2-1
CDR3aa: CASSLFVANEQFF

v_gene: TRBV11-2
j_gene: TRBJ2-1
CDR3aa: CASSSSDGGVEQFF

v_gene: TRBV20-1
j_gene: TRBJ1-6
CDR3aa: CSARLGQYNSPLHF

v_gene: TRBV10-2
j_gene: TRBJ2-2
CDR3aa: CASSDPPGSGGPSYTGELFF

v_gene: TRBV12-3/TRBV12-4
j_gene: TRBJ1-2
CDR3aa: CASSRQADANYGYTF

v_gene: TRBV6-1
j_gene: TRBJ1-2
CDR3aa: CASSEGRGLIRYTF

v_gene: TRBV18
j_gene: TRBJ2-3
CDR3aa: CASSLLGSLEGTDTQYF

v_gene: TRBV4-2
j_gene: TRBJ1-3
CDR3aa: CASSQDREGFSGNTIYF

v_gene: TRBV19
j_gene: TRBJ2-7
CDR3aa: CASSDRGQTYEQYF

v_gene: TRBV25-1
j_gene: TRBJ1-5
CDR3aa: CASSGLRRDRYDQPQHF

v_gene: TRBV12-3/TRBV12-4
j_gene: TRBJ2-7
CDR3aa: CASSMTGGAFPYEQYF

v_gene: TRBV24-1
j_gene: TRBJ1-1
CDR3aa: CATSDGDSTEAFF

v_gene: TRBV19
j_gene: TRBJ2-4
CDR3aa: CASSTLTRRENIQYF

v_gene: TRBV11-2
j_gene: TRBJ2-2
CDR3aa: CASSPGSGELFF

v_gene: TRBV5-1
j_gene: TRBJ2-7
CDR3aa: CASSLARGRSSYEQYF

v_gene: TRBV7-2
j_gene: TRBJ1-1
CDR3aa: CASSLEFMNTEAFF

v_gene: TRBV25-1
j_gene: TRBJ2-5
CDR3aa: CASTCFDCQETQYF